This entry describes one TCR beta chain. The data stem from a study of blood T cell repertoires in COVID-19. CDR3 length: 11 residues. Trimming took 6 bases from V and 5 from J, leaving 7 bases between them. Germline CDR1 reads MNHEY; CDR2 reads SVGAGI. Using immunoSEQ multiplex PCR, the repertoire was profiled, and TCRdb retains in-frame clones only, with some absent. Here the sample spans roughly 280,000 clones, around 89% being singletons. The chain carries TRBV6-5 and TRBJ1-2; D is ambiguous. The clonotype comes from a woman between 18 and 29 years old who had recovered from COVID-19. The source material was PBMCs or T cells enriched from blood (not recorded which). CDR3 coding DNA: TGTGCCAGCAGAAAACAATATGGCTACACCTTC. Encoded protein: CASRKQYGYTF.